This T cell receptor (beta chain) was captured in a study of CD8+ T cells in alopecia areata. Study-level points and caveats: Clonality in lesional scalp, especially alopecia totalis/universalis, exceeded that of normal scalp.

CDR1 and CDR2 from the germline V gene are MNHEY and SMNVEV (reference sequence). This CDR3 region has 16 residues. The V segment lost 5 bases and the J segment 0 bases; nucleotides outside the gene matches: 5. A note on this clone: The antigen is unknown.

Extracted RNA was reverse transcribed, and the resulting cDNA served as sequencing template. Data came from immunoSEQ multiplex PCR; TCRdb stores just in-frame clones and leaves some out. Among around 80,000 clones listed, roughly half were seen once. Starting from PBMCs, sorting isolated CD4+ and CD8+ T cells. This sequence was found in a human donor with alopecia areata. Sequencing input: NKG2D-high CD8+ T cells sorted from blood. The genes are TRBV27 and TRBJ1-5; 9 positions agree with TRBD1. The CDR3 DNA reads TGTGCCAGCAGTCATAGGACAGGGGCTAGCAATCAGCCCCAGCATTTT. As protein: CASSHRTGASNQPQHF.